This section outlines one T cell receptor beta chain sequence together with its context. The antigen is undetermined. These data come from a study of cytomegalovirus exposure and HLA in healthy donors. Overall study context: Of the donors genotyped, approximately 430 in all, 75% to 85% fell in the Caucasian-associated ancestry cluster.

General observations from the study: Presence/absence analyses assumed roughly uniform sequencing depth across donors, which may not hold. Specific recognition of CMV antigens was confirmed in vitro for three chains (all CMV-associated). Rarity characterized most TCR sequences, yet some public TCRs appeared in many donors.

Both 60 Vbeta primers and 13 Jbeta primers went into the PCR. TCRdb's table, derived via immunoSEQ multiplex PCR, lists solely in-frame clones and lacks some. This repertoire comprises tens of thousands of clones; its ten largest clones make up around 11%. V lost 2 bases, J lost 3 bases, and 9 bases lay in between. CDR3 length: 14 residues. Per the germline V gene, CDR1 is SGHRS and CDR2 is YFSETQ. This clonotype was sampled from a man aged 18 to 35 in good health and CMV-seropositive. The rearrangement joins TRBV5-1 to TRBJ2-1; D is perhaps TRBD1 (5 bases). The sample taken for sequencing was PBMCs. This CDR3 is CASSLDSLYNEQFF. The CDR3 coding sequence is TGCGCCAGCAGCTTAGACAGCCTCTACAATGAGCAGTTCTTC. The whole variable domain, remainder taken from reference TRBV5-1 and TRBJ2-1, is KAGVTQTPRYLIKTRGQQVTLSCSPISGHRSVSWYQQTPGQGLQFLFEYFSETQRNKGNFPGRFSGRQFSNSRSEMNVSTLELGDSALYLCASSLDSLYNEQFFGPGTRLTVL.